The 3 T cell receptor beta chains in this list originate from one sample, sequenced in a study of blood T cell repertoires in COVID-19. Sequencing was performed with immunoSEQ multiplex PCR; in TCRdb, only in-frame clones are kept and a portion is missing. The sample comprises 55,000 to 85,000 clones, about nine tenths of which are singletons, and about 5.1% rests with the top ten. Sequencing was done on a sample of peripheral blood. Receptors originate from a woman aged 18-35 years with acute or convalescent COVID-19.

This clone was picked up a small number of times. V usage is TRBV2 and J usage is TRBJ1-1; 7 positions agree with TRBD1. This CDR3 has 14 amino acids. The V gene's germline CDR1 is SNHLY and CDR2 FYNNEI. The V segment lost 6 bases and the J segment 6 bases; nucleotides outside the gene matches: 10. The CDR3 nucleotides read TGTGCCAGCAGCGAACCGACAGGGTTAGCTGAAGCTTTCTTT. Encoded protein: CASSEPTGLAEAFF.

The V and J genes are TRBV13 and TRBJ1-3; the D gene is possibly TRBD1 (5 bases). This CDR3 contains 14 residues. V was trimmed by 5 bases and J by 4 bases, leaving 12 bases between them. The germline gives CDR1 PRHDT, CDR2 FYEKMQ (reference sequence). This CDR3 reads CASSRKGSGNTIYF. The CDR3 region has the DNA TGTGCCAGCAGCCGTAAGGGGTCAGGAAACACCATATATTTT.

Concerning this clone: Relative to the germline gene, one junction end is altered; a read error may explain this. This rearrangement joins TRBV5-1 to TRBJ2-5, with D tentatively TRBD1 (6 bases). The length of the CDR3 is 16 residues. Germline assignment: CDR1 SGHRS and CDR2 YFSETQ. For the CDR3, the DNA is TGCGCCAGCAGCCTATTTGGACAGTTGGCGCAAGGGACCCAGTACTTC. Translating it yields CASSLFGQLAQGTQYF.